A selection of T cell receptor beta chains follows, all from one sample in a study of shared clonotypes between healthy human individuals. Sequencing used immunoSEQ multiplex PCR; TCRdb keeps in-frame clones, though not all of them. The sample gives 2 million to 2.5 million clones, around 95% of which show up once; around 0.13% is in the top ten. The sequenced sample was naive CD4+ T cells sorted from blood. These receptors were obtained from a man younger than 30 in good health. Each CDR3 is given with its conserved first and last residue. D genes are given only for firm matches. Size values are once, few and many counts, or a class for expanded clones, and some rows have none.

D gene	V gene	clone size	J gene	CDR3 protein	CDR3 DNA
NA	TRBV27	NA	TRBJ1-5	CASSFTGIGQPQHF	TGTGCCAGCAGTTTCACGGGGATAGGTCAGCCCCAGCATTTT
TRBD1	TRBV27	NA	TRBJ2-3	CASSPRDRRSTDTQYF	TGTGCCAGCAGTCCTCGGGACAGAAGAAGCACAGATACGCAGTATTTT
TRBD1	TRBV6-1	once	TRBJ1-1	CASSQGARTEAFF	TGTGCCAGCAGCCAGGGGGCCCGAACTGAAGCTTTCTTT
NA	TRBV10-2	few	TRBJ1-5	CASRGPGGSNQPQHF	TGCGCCAGCAGGGGGCCTGGGGGTAGCAATCAGCCCCAGCATTTT
NA	TRBV6-5	once	TRBJ1-2	CASSPYPSFYGYTF	TGTGCCAGCAGTCCTTACCCAAGTTTCTATGGCTACACCTTC
TRBD1	TRBV9	once	TRBJ1-2	CASSTSDRGKGGYTF	TGTGCCAGCAGCACCTCGGACAGGGGGAAGGGTGGCTACACCTTC
NA	TRBV20-1	NA	TRBJ2-5	CSAPGLGTQYF	TGCAGTGCTCCAGGGTTGGGGACCCAGTACTTC
TRBD2	TRBV4-2	NA	TRBJ2-3	CASSGARTSGGRDTQYF	TGTGCCAGCAGCGGAGCGAGGACTAGCGGGGGGAGGGATACGCAGTATTTT
NA	TRBV4-1	NA	TRBJ2-3	CASSQDRGGTDTQYF	TGCGCCAGCAGCCAAGATCGCGGCGGCACAGATACGCAGTATTTT
TRBD2	TRBV9	NA	TRBJ2-1	CASSVGTSFYNEQFF	TGTGCCAGCAGCGTCGGGACTAGTTTTTACAATGAGCAGTTCTTC
NA	TRBV18	NA	TRBJ1-3	CASSPPQGSPRNTIYF	TGTGCCAGCTCACCACCGCAAGGAAGTCCCCGAAACACCATATATTTT
NA	TRBV25-1	NA	TRBJ1-6	CASSDRYNSPLHF	TGTGCCAGCAGTGACAGATATAATTCACCCCTCCACTTT
TRBD2	TRBV5-6	NA	TRBJ2-5	CASSLGSRLAGGETQYF	TGTGCCAGCAGCTTGGGATCCCGTCTAGCGGGGGGGGAGACCCAGTACTTC
NA	TRBV28	NA	TRBJ2-7	CASSLRPYEQYF	TGTGCCAGCAGTTTGAGGCCTTACGAGCAGTACTTC
TRBD2	TRBV25-1	once	TRBJ2-1	CASSRMGLGPHEQFF	TGTGCCAGCAGTAGGATGGGACTAGGTCCCCATGAGCAGTTCTTC
TRBD2	TRBV9	NA	TRBJ2-2	CASSVGLAGTANTGELFF	TGTGCCAGCAGCGTGGGACTAGCGGGGACTGCGAACACCGGGGAGCTGTTTTTT
NA	TRBV27	NA	TRBJ2-7	CASSLGAGLEQYF	TGTGCCAGCAGTTTAGGGGCAGGGTTAGAGCAGTACTTC
TRBD2	TRBV5-1	NA	TRBJ2-3	CASSLGLAGVPDTQYF	TGCGCCAGCAGCTTGGGGCTAGCGGGAGTCCCAGATACGCAGTATTTT
TRBD2	TRBV7-2	NA	TRBJ2-7	CASSPGLAGSGEQYF	TGTGCCAGCAGCCCGGGACTAGCGGGTTCGGGCGAGCAGTACTTC
TRBD1	TRBV19	once	TRBJ2-5	CATDTGQGLRETQYF	TGTGCCACCGATACGGGACAGGGGCTTCGAGAGACCCAGTACTTC
NA	TRBV10-3	NA	TRBJ1-2	CAAGRDGDYGYTF	TGTGCCGCCGGCCGGGACGGAGACTATGGCTACACCTTC
NA	TRBV6-5	once	TRBJ2-6	CASALYASGANVLTF	TGTGCCAGCGCTCTTTACGCCTCTGGGGCCAACGTCCTGACTTTC
NA	TRBV6-5	NA	TRBJ2-7	CASTDSAGVSYEQYF	TGTGCCTCCACAGACTCGGCGGGCGTCTCCTACGAGCAGTACTTC
NA	TRBV10-1	NA	TRBJ2-2	CASSPGGPNTGELFF	TGCGCCAGCAGTCCTGGGGGTCCGAACACCGGGGAGCTGTTTTTT
NA	TRBV11-2	NA	TRBJ1-2	CASSLDSTAYGYTF	TGTGCCAGCAGCTTAGATTCTACAGCCTATGGCTACACCTTC
TRBD2	TRBV19	NA	TRBJ2-4	CASGGLAGTLAKNIQYF	TGTGCCAGTGGGGGACTAGCGGGCACTCTAGCCAAAAACATTCAGTACTTC
NA	TRBV5-6	once	TRBJ2-1	CASSLILRGADNEQFF	TGTGCCAGCAGCTTGATCTTACGGGGGGCCGACAATGAGCAGTTCTTC